This T cell receptor (beta chain) was found in a study of blood T cell repertoires in COVID-19. Study information: Sources were T cells, B-cell-depleted T cells, or PBMCs; the material itself was cDNA or gDNA.

CDR3 length equals 15 residues. CDR1 and CDR2 from the germline V gene are LGHNA and YNFKEQ. J lost 6 bases, V lost 5 bases, and 9 bases had no gene match. The table came from immunoSEQ multiplex PCR; TCRdb's copy has only in-frame clones and leaves some out. Here the sample spans around 200,000 clones, 88% being singletons. The chain uses TRBV4-2 and TRBJ1-2; 10 bases are a match to TRBD1. The receptor was derived from a woman aged 25 to 39 who had recovered from COVID-19. Sequenced input: PBMCs or T cells enriched from blood (not recorded which). The CDR3 region is CASSDRDRGYNGYTF. In DNA form, the CDR3 reads TGTGCCAGCAGCGACCGGGACAGGGGTTATAATGGCTACACCTTC.